One sample yielded the 26 T cell receptor beta chains listed below, sequenced in a study of radiation and T cells in renal cell carcinoma. Data came from immunoSEQ multiplex PCR; TCRdb stores just in-frame clones and leaves some out. The sample has some 100,000 clones, 70% to 85% seen once. This sample's time point: baseline pretreatment blood. Treatment described: 15 Gy SBRT to primary tumor, nephrectomy 4 weeks later. The input for sequencing was blood, taken from a patient whose treatment included radiotherapy and nephrectomy. The receptors come from a man between 60 and 70 years old with renal cell carcinoma.

The chain combines TRBV29-1 with TRBJ2-7; D is possibly TRBD2 (6 bases). In germline, CDR1 is SQVTM, CDR2 ANQGSEA. The CDR3 extends over 13 amino acids. The ends were cut back, 6 bases at V and 0 bases at J, with 12 bases in the middle. Here the CDR3 DNA reads TGCAGCGTGCGGTGGGGGGACTCCTACGAGCAGTACTTC. It is translated as CSVRWGDSYEQYF.

This clone was seen just once. The rearrangement joins TRBV18 to TRBJ2-7; perhaps TRBD2 as D (5 bases). CDR1 is KGHSH and CDR2 is LQKENI in the germline V gene. Between the trimmed V and J ends, which lost 2 bases and 4 bases, there was a span of 15 bases. The CDR3 has 15 amino acids. The CDR3 DNA is TGTGCCAGCTCACCATTCGGGGATTTAAAATACGAGCAGTACTTC. It translates to CASSPFGDLKYEQYF.

The chain employs TRBV6-1 and TRBJ2-7, with 11 positions matching TRBD2. V lost 7 bases to trimming and J lost 5 bases; unmatched junction nucleotides: 4. This CDR3 is built from 13 residues. CDR1 MNHNS and CDR2 SASEGT come from the germline V gene. CDR3 region: CASKASGRNEQYF. Here the CDR3 DNA reads TGTGCCAGCAAGGCTAGCGGGAGGAACGAGCAGTACTTC.

CDR3 DNA sequence: TGTGCCAGCAGCCCTAAGTATCGGACTAGCGTCTGGGGGGGGTCTGACGAGCAGTACTTC. This gives the protein CASSPKYRTSVWGGSDEQYF. V is TRBV9 and J is TRBJ2-7, with TRBD2 matching over 9 bases. V shed 4 bases and J 5 bases; nucleotides not matched to a gene: 25. Germline CDR1 is SGDLS and CDR2 is YYNGEE. This CDR3 region has 20 residues.

The V call is TRBV27, the J call TRBJ2-2, with 12 bases that match TRBD2. V was clipped by 8 bases and J by 5 bases; unmatched bases: 9. Looked up from germline, CDR1 is MNHEY and CDR2 is SMNVEV (reference sequence). CDR3 length: 16 residues. CDR3 nucleotides: TGTGCCAGCGGACCTAGCGGGAGGGCCTTGACCGGGGAGCTGTTTTTT. Encoded protein: CASGPSGRALTGELFF.

The rearrangement uses TRBV7-2 and TRBJ2-2; possibly TRBD1 for D (5 bases). The CDR3 sequence is 14 residues long. Trimming removed 0 bases from V and 4 bases from J, with 6 bases in between. CDR1 is SGHTA, CDR2 FQGNSA, per germline. DNA of the CDR3: TGTGCCAGCAGCTTAGCTGGGGCCACCGGGGAGCTGTTTTTT. Translation: CASSLAGATGELFF.

This chain uses TRBV6-5 with TRBJ2-7; D may correspond to TRBD1 or TRBD2 (6 bases each). V was clipped by 0 bases and J by 4 bases, with 16 bases between them. Germline CDR1 is MNHEY and CDR2 is SVGAGI. CDR3 length: 16 residues. CDR3: CASSYSRGDLIYEQYF. The DNA for the CDR3 is TGTGCCAGCAGTTACTCGAGGGGGGACTTAATTTACGAGCAGTACTTC.

The chain uses TRBV7-2 and TRBJ1-3; 7 bases map to TRBD1. The CDR3 is 13 residues long. The germline V gene encodes CDR1 SGHTA and CDR2 FQGNSA. The ends lost 4 bases at V and 4 bases at J; junction bases unmatched: 1. CDR3 sequence reads: CASSWGQGNTIYF. CDR3 nucleotides: TGTGCCAGCAGCTGGGGACAGGGAAACACCATATATTTT.

The chain employs TRBV7-6 and TRBJ2-3, with D possibly matching TRBD2 (5 bases). V lost 1 base to trimming and J lost 0 bases, with 5 bases between them. Germline CDR1 is SGHVS and CDR2 is FNYEAQ. CDR3 length equals 14 residues. The CDR3 reads CASSLGTSTDTQYF. DNA for the CDR3: TGTGCCAGCAGCTTAGGGACTAGCACAGATACGCAGTATTTT.

V gene TRBV19 combines with J gene TRBJ1-4, with a possible D match to TRBD1 (6 bases). The V end lost 4 bases, the J end lost 3 bases, and 18 bases lay between the germline ends. The CDR3 is 17 residues long. The germline V gene encodes CDR1 LNHDA and CDR2 SQIVND (reference sequence). The chain's CDR3 is CASSTPRAGGPNEKLFF. CDR3 nucleotide sequence: TGTGCCAGTAGTACTCCCCGAGCGGGGGGGCCTAATGAAAAACTGTTTTTT.

This chain uses TRBV25-1 with TRBJ1-2; D might be TRBD1 (5 bases). V gave up 3 bases and J gave up 1 base, with 21 bases separating them. Germline CDR1 is MGHDK and CDR2 is SYGVNS. The CDR3 runs to 18 residues. CDR3 sequence reads: CASSDWDLDKDLNYGYTF. For the CDR3, the DNA is TGTGCCAGCAGTGATTGGGACCTGGACAAAGACCTTAACTATGGCTACACCTTC.

This chain links TRBV27 with TRBJ1-2; TRBD1 is a possible D gene (6 bases). The CDR3 is 14 amino acids. Germline CDR1 is MNHEY and CDR2 is SMNVEV (reference sequence). Trimming left V 1 base short and J 4 bases short, with 10 bases between. CDR3 DNA: TGTGCCAGCAGTTTATATGGGGGCAGCTATGGCTACACCTTC. Encoded protein: CASSLYGGSYGYTF.

The chain links TRBV10-3 to TRBJ2-2; D is possibly TRBD1 (5 bases). CDR3 size: 15 residues. Germline lookup yields CDR1 ENHRY and CDR2 SYGVKD. V lost 10 bases and J lost 5, with 20 bases in between. CDR3 loop: CATKIGREGTGELFF. DNA of the CDR3: TGTGCCACCAAAATAGGCAGGGAAGGTACCGGGGAGCTGTTTTTT.

The chain joins TRBV10-3 to TRBJ2-1; D is ambiguous. CDR3 length: 12 residues. The germline V and J ends were trimmed by 2 bases and 7 bases, with 6 bases remaining between them. Germline-derived CDR1 and CDR2 are ENHRY and SYGVKD. The CDR3 protein is CAISEVRNEQFF. The CDR3, as DNA: TGTGCCATCAGTGAGGTTCGGAATGAGCAGTTCTTC.

This sequence joins TRBV10-3 and TRBJ1-2, with 8 bases matching TRBD1. V dropped 3 bases and J dropped 4; count of bases not matched to a gene: 13. The CDR3 has 17 residues. Germline V gene lookup returns CDR1 ENHRY and CDR2 SYGVKD. The CDR3, as DNA: TGTGCCATCAGTGATAGTCAGGGGGCGCGTGGAAGCTATGGCTACACCTTC. Amino acids: CAISDSQGARGSYGYTF.

The chain employs TRBV5-1 and TRBJ2-1; no firm D call. From germline, CDR1 is SGHRS and CDR2 YFSETQ. The CDR3 is 15 amino acids. Trimming removed 0 bases at V and 0 bases at J, with 7 bases between. Here the CDR3 reads CASSLAGFSYNEQFF. CDR3 bases: TGCGCCAGCAGCTTGGCCGGGTTCTCCTACAATGAGCAGTTCTTC.

The chain links TRBV5-8 to TRBJ2-7, with D uncertain. The CDR3 length is 11 residues. Germline lookup yields CDR1 SGHTS and CDR2 YDEGEE. V lost 4 bases and J lost 4, with 6 bases in between. Here the CDR3 DNA reads TGTGCCAGCAGCCCTAGATACGAGCAGTACTTC. The encoded protein is CASSPRYEQYF.

This clone was detected only once. This chain links TRBV27 with TRBJ2-6; D is possibly TRBD1 (6 bases). The ends were cut back, 8 bases at V and 4 bases at J, with 12 bases in the middle. Germline CDR1 MNHEY, CDR2 SMNVEV (reference sequence). The CDR3 runs to 14 residues. CDR3 amino acids: CASLQGSGANVLTF. Written as DNA, the CDR3 is TGTGCCAGCCTACAGGGATCCGGGGCCAACGTCCTGACTTTC.

This chain connects TRBV27 to TRBJ2-7; D gene ambiguous. The CDR3 runs to 12 residues. CDR1 is MNHEY, CDR2 SMNVEV, per germline (reference sequence). V lost 5 bases to trimming and J lost 4 bases, with 9 bases between them. This chain's CDR3 is CASSHTQYEQYF. CDR3 DNA: TGTGCCAGCAGTCACACTCAGTACGAGCAGTACTTC.

There are a few counts of this clone. This sequence joins TRBV29-1 and TRBJ2-1; D possibly matches TRBD1 or TRBD2 (5 bases each). Trimming removed 3 bases at V and 0 bases at J, with 12 bases between. The length of the CDR3 is 15 residues. Germline assignment: CDR1 SQVTM and CDR2 ANQGSEA. This CDR3 is CSVEGTLSSYNEQFF. The CDR3 DNA sequence: TGCAGCGTTGAGGGGACCCTGAGCTCCTACAATGAGCAGTTCTTC.

J is TRBJ2-1 and V is TRBV7-2; the D is unclear. Between the trimmed V and J ends, which lost 2 bases and 2 bases, there was a span of 4 bases. In germline, CDR1 is SGHTA, CDR2 FQGNSA. The CDR3 sequence is 13 residues long. In DNA, the CDR3 is TGTGCCAGCAGCTTAAGTGCCTACAATGAGCAGTTCTTC. Protein product: CASSLSAYNEQFF.

A remark on this clone: Different DNA sequences within this sample yield the same CDR3. The CDR3 nucleotides read TGTGCCAGCTCACCGGGACTCCAAGAGACCCAGTACTTC. This encodes CASSPGLQETQYF. The chain couples TRBV18 to TRBJ2-5; D may be TRBD2 (6 bases). Trimming removed 3 bases at V and 1 base at J, with 6 bases between. Germline-derived CDR1 and CDR2 are KGHSH and LQKENI. CDR3 length: 13 residues. The variable domain in full, completed from reference TRBV18 and TRBJ2-5, reads NAGVMQNPRHLVRRRGQEARLRCSPMKGHSHVYWYRQLPEEGLKFMVYLQKENIIDESGMPKERFSAEFPKEGPSILRIQQVVRGDSAAYFCASSPGLQETQYFGPGTRLLVL.

The V call is TRBV6-5, the J call TRBJ2-7; 8 positions match TRBD2. The CDR3 contains 15 residues. The germline V gene has CDR1 MNHEY and CDR2 SVGAGI. V dropped 6 bases and J dropped 4; count of bases not matched to a gene: 11. The CDR3 DNA follows: TGTGCCAGCAGGAGGAAGCGGGAGATTGAGTACGAGCAGTACTTC. This codes for CASRRKREIEYEQYF.

This sequence joins TRBV7-2 and TRBJ1-6; D not resolved. Trimming cost V 6 bases and J 4 bases, with 4 bases left between them. In germline, CDR1 is SGHTA, CDR2 FQGNSA. The CDR3 runs 12 residues. CDR3 region: CASSFYNSPLHF. CDR3 DNA sequence: TGTGCCAGCAGTTTTTATAATTCACCCCTCCACTTT. Variable domain in full (rest from reference TRBV7-2 and TRBJ1-6): GAGVSQSPSNKVTEKGKDVELRCDPISGHTALYWYRQSLGQGLEFLIYFQGNSAPDKSGLPSDRFSAERTGGSVSTLTIQRTQQEDSAVYLCASSFYNSPLHFGNGTRLTVT.

The chain carries TRBV9 and TRBJ2-3; TRBD2 matches at 8 bases. The CDR3 covers 16 residues. The germline CDR1 and CDR2 sequences are SGDLS and YYNGEE. After removal of 0 bases from V and 0 bases from J, the junction contained 3 bases not matched to a gene. CDR3 residues: CASSVGASGSTDTQYF. The CDR3 nucleotides are TGTGCCAGCAGCGTAGGTGCTAGCGGGAGCACAGATACGCAGTATTTT.

This CDR3 reads CSVYPGPRAETQYF. The CDR3 DNA reads TGCAGCGTCTATCCGGGACCTCGGGCCGAGACCCAGTACTTC. This sequence joins TRBV29-1 and TRBJ2-5; D may correspond to TRBD1 or TRBD2 (5 bases each). V was pared by 6 bases and J by 5 bases, with 19 bases between. CDR1 is SQVTM, CDR2 ANQGSEA, per germline. The CDR3 loop spans 14 amino acids. The entire variable domain, with the rest obtained from reference TRBV29-1 and TRBJ2-5, is as follows: SAVISQKPSRDICQRGTSLTIQCQVDSQVTMMFWYRQQPGQSLTLIATANQGSEATYESGFVIDKFPISRPNLTFSTLTVSNMSPEDSSIYLCSVYPGPRAETQYFGPGTRLLVL.